This T cell receptor (beta chain) is drawn from a study of monozygotic twins with inflammatory bowel disease. TCRdb reprocessed the 5' RACE reads and reports one entry per CDR3 protein, with no DNA. The sample table sets out some 170,000 distinct CDR3 sequences. This CDR3 contains 16 residues. Germline V gene lookup returns CDR1 SGHRS and CDR2 YFSETQ. Study-wide results and limits: Differing T cell subtypes remained indistinguishable.

On this clonotype: The target antigen is unknown.

Input material: blood. This sequence joins TRBV5-1 and TRBJ2-1; lacking DNA, the TRBD2 call made by TCRdb goes unchecked. The receptor's source is a human donor with ulcerative colitis or Crohn's disease, or a healthy co-twin of an affected twin (not recorded which). The CDR3: CASSLERTSGRGGQFF.